Listed below are T cell receptor beta chains from one sample, sequenced in a study of glioma-infiltrating T cells. TCRdb analysed the multiplex PCR reads with MiXCR anew, one entry per CDR3 protein. The data show about 110,000 distinct CDR3 sequences, with less than 30% seen just once and roughly 30% held by the top ten. Sample: glioma tissue, nonneoplastic brain tissue, or PBMCs (not recorded which). The receptors were gathered from a human donor with low-grade glioma or glioblastoma, undergoing nonglioma brain surgery, or in good health (not recorded which). Each CDR3 is given without its conserved first and last residue.

>TRBV7-9|TRBJ1-1
ALPHRGKAELNTEAF
>TRBV18|TRBJ2-7
ASSRYRTYEQY
>TRBV6-2/TRBV6-3|TRBJ2-1
ASTEIGTLFNEQF
>TRBV5-1|TRBJ2-5
ASSFTSGETQY
>TRBV7-3|TRBJ2-2
ASSLGQASTGELF
>TRBV5-6|TRBJ1-3
AISLGTATFPGNTIY
>TRBV6-1|TRBJ1-6
ASSPSNSPLH
>TRBV7-7|TRBJ2-6
ANSLIQGSGANVLT
>TRBV7-2|TRBJ2-1
ASSRTLAGVANEQF
>TRBV6-1|TRBJ2-1
ASVGGQFNEQF
>TRBV11-2|TRBJ1-1
ASSHPSKGGTEAF
>TRBV5-4|TRBJ2-3
ASSARGGLKADTQC
>TRBV20-1|TRBJ1-1
SAPRDINAEAF
>TRBV7-8|TRBJ2-1
ASTFGGTTSYNEQF
>TRBV12-3/TRBV12-4|TRBJ2-3
ASSLGDSTDTQY
>TRBV5-4|TRBJ2-5
ASSLWAEETQY
>TRBV3-1|TRBJ2-7
ASSQVWKTYEQY
>TRBV27|TRBJ2-1
ASSPGLGGHNEQF
>TRBV20-1|TRBJ2-1
SARGILSGGNEQF
>TRBV7-2|TRBJ2-2
ASSSRTGLSTGELF
>TRBV5-1|TRBJ2-7
ASSLAMGYEQY
>TRBV7-9|TRBJ2-7
ASSLGRELYEQY
>TRBV9|TRBJ2-2
ASSVVGSGSRTGELF
>TRBV20-1|TRBJ2-2
SALSGLAGYETPKTGELF